The clone carrying this TCR beta chain was detected a few times. No antigen is known for it. Employing constant-segment primers, 5'RACE generated TCR alpha and TCR beta cDNA libraries bearing sample barcodes and UMIs. MiXCR, applied by TCRdb to the 5' RACE reads, yields one record per CDR3 protein. The data hold about 270,000 distinct CDR3 sequences, with 16% observed a single time. This sample is part of a study of T-cell memory formation after mild COVID-19. Broader study findings: Clones contracting over day 15 to 85 were CD4/CD8 balanced, with later expanders leaning CD4+. Memory cells collected pre-infection included some clones that later responded, suggesting cross-reactive memory joined. Among CD4+ contracting clones, most were CM and EM, and CD8+ ones EMRA.

Trimming stripped 3 bases from V and 8 bases from J, with 7 bases between. This CDR3 region has 11 residues. Material: PBMCs or a T cell subset sorted from them (not recorded which). This chain connects TRBV12-3 or TRBV12-4 to TRBJ1-2; no firm D call. This sequence originates from a man between 18 and 35 years old who had mild COVID-19 (a few samples of this study predate the infection). Cell type and time point are not known. The CDR3 DNA sequence: TGTGCCAGCAGTTTTTTCCGGGGCTACACCTTC. Translation: CASSFFRGYTF.